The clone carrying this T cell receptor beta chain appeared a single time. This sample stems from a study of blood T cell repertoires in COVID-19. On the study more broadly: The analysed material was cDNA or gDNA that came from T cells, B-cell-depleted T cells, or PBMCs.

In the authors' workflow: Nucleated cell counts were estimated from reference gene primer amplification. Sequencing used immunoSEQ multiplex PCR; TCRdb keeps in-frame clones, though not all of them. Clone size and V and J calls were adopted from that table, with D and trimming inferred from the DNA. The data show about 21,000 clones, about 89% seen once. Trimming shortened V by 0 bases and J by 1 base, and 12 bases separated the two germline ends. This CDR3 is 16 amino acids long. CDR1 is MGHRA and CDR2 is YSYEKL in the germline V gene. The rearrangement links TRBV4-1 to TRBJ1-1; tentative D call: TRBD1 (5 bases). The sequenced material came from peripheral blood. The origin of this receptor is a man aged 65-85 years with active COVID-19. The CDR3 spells CASSQDPRGGNTEAFF. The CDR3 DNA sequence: TGCGCCAGCAGCCAAGATCCCCGGGGGGGGAACACTGAAGCTTTCTTT.